These 17 T cell receptor beta chains share one sample of origin, sequenced in a study of CD8 T cells in ankylosing spondylitis. Whole-study results and caveats: One TCR beta motif, made up of several highly homologous variants, appeared characteristic of ankylosing spondylitis blood.

Their antigen targets remain unknown. From the 5' RACE reads, TCRdb called clonotypes with MiXCR, one entry per CDR3 protein. The sample holds 350,000 or so distinct CDR3 sequences; 6.5% to 10% are singletons and the top ten take roughly 15%. Sequencing was done on a sample of blood, either unsorted or a sorted T cell fraction (not recorded which). Source of these receptors: a male donor with ankylosing spondylitis.

Comment on this clonotype: A much larger clone is a single base away; this may be a read error. The chain carries TRBV5-1 and TRBJ2-7, with 11 positions matching TRBD2. Germline-derived CDR1 and CDR2 are SGHRS and YFSETQ. The CDR3 is 14 amino acids. The CDR3 reads CANSPSGLAATPGF. CDR3 DNA sequence: TGCGCCAACAGCCCTTCGGGACTAGCGGCAACTCCAGGTTTC.

V gene TRBV19 combines with J gene TRBJ1-1, with D unresolved. This CDR3 region has 13 residues. Per the germline V gene, CDR1 is LNHDA and CDR2 is SQIVND (reference sequence). Deletions cut 11 bases from V and 3 bases from J, with 16 bases between. The CDR3 DNA reads as TGTGCCGTATATGATACGCGTGACACTGAAGCTTTCTTT. This sequence encodes CAVYDTRDTEAFF.

This clonotype was seen many times. The rearrangement joins TRBV30 to TRBJ1-5, with D unresolved. CDR3 length equals 13 residues. Germline-derived CDR1 and CDR2 are GTSNPN and SVGIG (reference sequence). V gave up 1 base and J gave up 4 bases, with 8 bases separating them. In DNA form, the CDR3 reads TGTGCCTGGAGTGAGGGAACGAATCAGCCCCAGCATTTT. It encodes CAWSEGTNQPQHF.

The chain employs TRBV5-1 and TRBJ2-2; a weak D match, TRBD2 (6 bases). Germline assignment: CDR1 SGHRS and CDR2 YFSETQ. V was pared by 0 bases and J by 0 bases, with 9 bases between. CDR3 size: 16 residues. CDR3 bases: TGCGCCAGCAGCTTGGCCGCGGGAACGAACACCGGGGAGCTGTTTTTT. Protein sequence: CASSLAAGTNTGELFF.

The J gene is TRBJ2-7, the V gene TRBV3-1; D perhaps matches TRBD1 (6 bases). The CDR3 has 12 residues. Germline CDR1 and CDR2: LGHDT and YNNKEL (reference sequence). V was trimmed by 5 bases and J by 6 bases, leaving 11 bases between them. CDR3 coding DNA: TGTGCCAGCAGCAGGGACATCGGCGAGCAGTACTTC. Protein product: CASSRDIGEQYF.

This clonotype was detected only a few times. The chain employs TRBV2 and TRBJ2-5, with unresolved D. The germline V gene encodes CDR1 SNHLY and CDR2 FYNNEI. This CDR3 region has 14 residues. V was shortened by 6 bases and J by 4 bases, with 15 bases between the two germline ends. This CDR3 reads CASSPGRSGETQYF. The CDR3 DNA is TGTGCCAGCAGCCCCGGTCGGAGTGGAGAGACCCAGTACTTC.

The sample holds many counts of this clonotype. The rearrangement uses TRBV9 and TRBJ1-6; no clear D gene. V dropped 0 bases and J dropped 7 bases, with 8 bases sitting between them. Germline-derived CDR1 and CDR2 are SGDLS and YYNGEE. The CDR3 contains 14 residues. The CDR3 nucleotides are TGTGCCAGCAGCGTAGGACGGACCAATTCACCCCTCCACTTT. This codes for CASSVGRTNSPLHF.

This clonotype was detected only a few times. The rearrangement joins TRBV5-1 to TRBJ2-7; TRBD2 is a possible D gene (6 bases). Germline-derived CDR1 and CDR2 are SGHRS and YFSETQ. Between the trimmed V and J ends, which lost 4 bases and 5 bases, there was a span of 19 bases. CDR3 length equals 15 residues. CDR3 sequence reads: CASSRGTPSVHEQYF. The CDR3 DNA reads TGCGCCAGCAGCCGGGGGACTCCATCAGTGCACGAGCAGTACTTC.

This clonotype was seen a handful of times. The rearrangement links TRBV4-2 to TRBJ2-1; possibly TRBD2 for D (5 bases). The V gene lost 1 base and the J gene lost 9 bases, with 19 bases spanning the gap. Germline values: CDR1 LGHNA, CDR2 YNFKEQ. The CDR3 sequence is 16 residues long. This CDR3 reads CASSQGLRTALGEQFF. Written as DNA, the CDR3 is TGTGCCAGCAGCCAAGGCCTCCGGACTGCCTTGGGTGAGCAGTTCTTC.

The table lists this clonotype with a few counts. CDR3 DNA sequence: TGTGCCAGCAGTAGCCCCCGGGACCGAAGGTGGTACTTC. It specifies CASSSPRDRRWYF. The V gene is TRBV7-9, the J gene TRBJ2-4, with D perhaps given as TRBD1 or TRBD2 (5 bases each). From germline, CDR1 is SEHNR and CDR2 FQNEAQ (reference sequence). The CDR3 sequence is 13 residues long. Trimming took off 6 bases at V and 15 bases at J, with 21 bases between the two ends.

This clonotype was seen a few times. The V gene is TRBV18, the J gene TRBJ1-1, with a tentative D call TRBD1 (6 bases). The CDR3 has 16 amino acids. V was cut by 0 bases and J by 4 bases, with 15 bases left in between. Germline-derived CDR1 and CDR2 are KGHSH and LQKENI. DNA for the CDR3: TGTGCCAGCTCACCACCCGGGGGCAGGAGTGGCACTGAAGCTTTCTTT. It encodes CASSPPGGRSGTEAFF.

The sample holds a few counts of this clonotype. The V and J genes are TRBV6-2 or TRBV6-3 and TRBJ2-3; 7 bases line up with TRBD1. CDR1 MNHEY and CDR2 SVGEGT come from the germline V gene. The CDR3 consists of 13 residues. J lost 7 bases, V lost 4 bases, and 5 bases had no gene match. CDR3 DNA: TGTGCCAGCAGTTGGACAGGAGAGAATACGCAGTATTTT. It specifies CASSWTGENTQYF.

This clonotype has more than one count but fewer than ten. The chain employs TRBV12-5 and TRBJ2-5; maybe TRBD1 (6 bases). The CDR3 sequence is 15 residues long. Germline CDR1 reads LGHNT; CDR2 reads FRNRAP. The V and J ends lost 6 bases and 5 bases respectively, with 19 bases between them. DNA for the CDR3: TGTGCTAGTGGCTCCCGCCGGGACACGGTGGAGACCCAGTACTTC. Translation: CASGSRRDTVETQYF. Looking up the rest from reference TRBV12-5 and TRBJ2-5 gives the full variable domain: DARVTQTPRHKVTEMGQEVTMRCQPILGHNTVFWYRQTMMQGLELLAYFRNRAPLDDSGMPKDRFSAEMPDATLATLKIQPSEPRDSAVYFCASGSRRDTVETQYFGPGTRLLVL.

The chain combines TRBV7-3 with TRBJ1-3; possibly TRBD1 for D (5 bases). The CDR3 covers 13 residues. CDR1 and CDR2 from the germline V gene are SGHTA and FQGTGA. Trimming pared 6 bases from V and 3 bases from J, leaving 9 bases between. The CDR3 nucleotides are TGTGCCAGCAGTCGGGACGGTGGAAACACCATATATTTT. Its protein is CASSRDGGNTIYF.

The chain couples TRBV11-3 to TRBJ2-1, with D possibly being TRBD1 or TRBD2 (6 bases each). Germline V gene data show CDR1 as SGHNT and CDR2 as YENEEA. CDR3 length equals 12 residues. Trimming removed 5 bases from V and 7 bases from J, with 9 bases in between. The CDR3 loop is CASSRGQNEQFF. DNA of the CDR3: TGTGCCAGCAGCCGGGGGCAGAATGAGCAGTTCTTC.

In nucleotides, the CDR3 is TGTGCCAGCAGACCTGGCAGCTCTATACCCGGGGAGCTGTTTTTT. It specifies CASRPGSSIPGELFF. The V and J genes are TRBV6-2 or TRBV6-3 and TRBJ2-2; D gene unclear. CDR3 length: 15 amino acids. Trimming removed 6 bases from V and 6 bases from J, with 17 bases in between. In germline, CDR1 is MNHEY, CDR2 SVGEGT.

The rearrangement joins TRBV4-1 to TRBJ2-7; 9 bases fit TRBD1. CDR1 MGHRA and CDR2 YSYEKL come from the germline V gene. The CDR3 contains 14 residues. V lost 4 bases to trimming and J lost 5 bases; unmatched junction nucleotides: 6. CDR3 nucleotides: TGCGCCAGCAGCCGCCCGGGACAGGGCCACGAGCAGTACTTC. It specifies CASSRPGQGHEQYF.